These T cell receptor beta chains were read from a single sample in a study of blood T cell repertoires in COVID-19. The assay was immunoSEQ multiplex PCR, and TCRdb's table has in-frame clones only and misses some. The repertoire has roughly 32,000 clones, 85% of them found once; the top ten carry 35% to 55%. The specimen was peripheral blood. All receptors come from a man in his sixties with active or convalescent COVID-19. Each CDR3 is given with its conserved first and last residue. A D gene is named only where the DNA matches it firmly. Size is stated for part of the rows, as once, few or many counts, or as a class when the clone is expanded.

v_gene,j_gene,d_gene,abundance,CDR3aa,CDR3nt
TRBV29-1,TRBJ1-2,NA,NA,CSVELLTAPYGYTF,TGCAGCGTGGAACTACTGACTGCGCCCTATGGCTACACCTTC
TRBV20-1,TRBJ1-1,NA,few,CSASSHTEAFF,TGCAGTGCTAGTTCTCACACTGAAGCTTTCTTT
TRBV7-8,TRBJ2-2,TRBD2,NA,CASSTLAWREGGELFF,TGTGCCAGCAGCACGCTGGCCTGGCGGGAGGGCGGGGAGCTGTTTTTT
TRBV7-2,TRBJ1-3,NA,NA,CASSSQGWSGNTIYF,TGTGCCAGCAGCTCCCAGGGTTGGTCTGGAAACACCATATATTTT
TRBV7-2,TRBJ2-1,TRBD2,once,CASIPTSGILNEQFF,TGTGCCAGCATCCCGACTAGCGGGATACTTAATGAGCAGTTCTTC
TRBV15,TRBJ2-6,TRBD1,NA,CATSRQHTGTGGLTF,TGTGCCACCAGCAGACAACATACCGGGACAGGGGGCCTGACTTTC
TRBV14,TRBJ2-1,TRBD2,once,CASSQASGHEQFF,TGTGCCAGCAGCCAAGCTAGCGGCCATGAGCAGTTCTTC
TRBV5-8,TRBJ1-1,NA,NA,CASRLEGWGGAFF,TGTGCCAGCAGACTGGAGGGATGGGGGGGAGCTTTCTTT
TRBV2,TRBJ2-5,TRBD1,NA,CASRETGGQRETQYF,TGTGCCAGCAGGGAGACAGGGGGCCAGAGGGAGACCCAGTACTTC
TRBV29-1,TRBJ1-1,NA,NA,CSVQVLAGPMNTEAFF,TGCAGCGTTCAGGTGTTGGCGGGACCGATGAACACTGAAGCTTTCTTT
TRBV10-3,TRBJ2-1,NA,NA,CAISLLLGDGSTHNEQFF,TGTGCCATCAGTCTCCTGCTGGGGGACGGGAGCACCCACAATGAGCAGTTCTTC
TRBV14,TRBJ2-2,NA,NA,CASSQFGRNTGELFF,TGTGCCAGCAGCCAGTTTGGCAGGAACACCGGGGAGCTGTTTTTT
TRBV5-1,TRBJ1-4,NA,few,CASSLSGPPGEKLFF,TGCGCCAGCAGCTTGAGTGGTCCACCGGGGGAAAAACTGTTTTTT
TRBV11-3,TRBJ2-3,NA,NA,CASSPHSDTQYF,TGTGCCAGCAGCCCTCACTCAGATACGCAGTATTTT
TRBV5-4,TRBJ2-1,NA,NA,CASSLGRLGQFF,TGTGCCAGCAGCTTGGGCAGGTTGGGTCAGTTCTTC
TRBV5-6,TRBJ2-5,TRBD1,NA,CASSLVGGRETQYF,TGTGCCAGCAGCTTGGTAGGGGGCAGAGAGACCCAGTACTTC
TRBV28,TRBJ1-5,TRBD1,NA,CASRTGTGDYQPQHF,TGTGCCAGCAGAACCGGGACAGGGGATTATCAGCCCCAGCATTTT
TRBV2,TRBJ1-1,NA,once,CASSDTGRKNTEAFF,TGTGCCAGCAGTGACACAGGGCGGAAGAACACTGAAGCTTTCTTT
TRBV2,TRBJ2-1,NA,NA,CASLLEKYNEQFF,TGTGCCAGCTTGCTAGAAAAATACAATGAGCAGTTCTTC
TRBV6-5,TRBJ2-5,NA,once,CASSSPKGPKETQYF,TGTGCCAGCAGTTCCCCCAAGGGGCCAAAGGAGACCCAGTACTTC
TRBV10-2,TRBJ1-5,TRBD1,NA,CATAQGQLSNQPQHF,TGCGCCACTGCACAGGGACAGCTAAGTAATCAGCCCCAGCATTTT
TRBV5-6,TRBJ1-1,NA,NA,CASSLWNTEAFF,TGTGCCAGCAGCCTATGGAACACTGAAGCTTTCTTT
TRBV6-1,TRBJ1-2,NA,NA,CASSELGQGKGYTF,TGTGCCAGCAGTGAACTTGGGCAGGGGAAAGGCTACACCTTC
TRBV7-9,TRBJ2-2,NA,NA,CASSIGSSNTGELFF,TGTGCCAGCAGCATCGGGTCGTCGAACACCGGGGAGCTGTTTTTT
TRBV4-1,TRBJ1-5,TRBD1,few,CASSQGDREGQPQHF,TGCGCCAGCAGCCAAGGGGACAGGGAAGGTCAGCCCCAGCATTTT
TRBV20-1,TRBJ2-1,NA,NA,CSASGQGSENEQFF,TGCAGTGCTAGTGGGCAGGGGAGCGAAAATGAGCAGTTCTTC
TRBV19,TRBJ1-1,NA,NA,CASSTKQGMNTEAFF,TGTGCCAGTAGTACCAAACAGGGAATGAACACTGAAGCTTTCTTT
TRBV3-1/TRBV3-2,TRBJ1-2,TRBD1,NA,CASSFGQGGYGYTF,TGTGCCAGCAGCTTCGGACAGGGAGGCTATGGCTACACCTTC
TRBV24-1,TRBJ2-3,NA,NA,CATSDRGGSTDTQYF,TGTGCCACCAGTGATCGCGGAGGAAGCACAGATACGCAGTATTTT
TRBV4-3,TRBJ2-1,TRBD2,NA,CASSQDWAGENEQFF,TGCGCCAGCAGCCAAGATTGGGCGGGAGAAAATGAGCAGTTCTTC
TRBV6-1,TRBJ1-5,NA,NA,CASSEEEYSNQPQHF,TGTGCCAGCAGTGAGGAGGAGTATAGCAATCAGCCCCAGCATTTT
TRBV5-1,TRBJ1-2,NA,once,CASSFTNYGYTF,TGCGCCAGCAGCTTCACTAACTATGGCTACACCTTC
TRBV6-5,TRBJ1-5,NA,NA,CASGKELNQPQHF,TGTGCCAGTGGAAAGGAGCTCAATCAGCCCCAGCATTTT
TRBV5-1,TRBJ2-3,TRBD1,NA,CASSQATGYISDTQYF,TGCGCCAGCAGCCAGGCGACAGGGTACATTTCAGATACGCAGTATTTT
TRBV6-5,TRBJ1-5,TRBD1,NA,CASSRQGSNQPQHF,TGTGCCAGCAGCCGACAGGGGAGCAATCAGCCCCAGCATTTT
TRBV5-5,TRBJ1-2,NA,NA,CASSSGQHYGYTF,TGTGCCAGCAGTTCAGGACAGCACTATGGCTACACCTTC
TRBV11-2,TRBJ1-1,NA,NA,CASCEEGWGTEAFF,TGTGCCAGCTGTGAGGAGGGTTGGGGGACTGAAGCTTTCTTT
TRBV13,TRBJ2-2,TRBD2,few,CASSKRGAARGGELFF,TGTGCCAGCAGCAAGCGGGGGGCCGCCCGTGGCGGGGAGCTGTTTTTT
TRBV19,TRBJ2-5,NA,NA,CASSIDGGLETQYF,TGTGCCAGTAGTATAGATGGAGGGTTAGAGACCCAGTACTTC
TRBV18,TRBJ1-2,TRBD1,NA,CASSPRDSRFNYGYTF,TGTGCCAGCTCACCACGGGACAGTAGATTTAACTATGGCTACACCTTC
TRBV28,TRBJ2-1,NA,once,CASSLDLSSYNEQFF,TGTGCCAGCAGTTTAGATCTGAGCTCCTACAATGAGCAGTTCTTC
TRBV18,TRBJ1-5,NA,NA,CASSPGGSSNQPQHF,TGTGCCAGCTCACCGGGAGGGTCTAGCAATCAGCCCCAGCATTTT
TRBV6-5,TRBJ1-6,TRBD1,NA,CAGSDRGSPLHF,TGTGCCGGATCAGACAGGGGCTCACCCCTCCACTTT
TRBV5-4,TRBJ1-1,TRBD1,few,CASSGGQGRNTEAFF,TGTGCCAGCAGCGGCGGACAGGGACGGAACACTGAAGCTTTCTTT
TRBV7-9,TRBJ2-3,NA,NA,CASSEMADTQYF,TGTGCCAGCAGCGAGATGGCAGATACGCAGTATTTT
TRBV10-1,TRBJ1-2,NA,once,CASSAQGDYGYTF,TGCGCCAGCAGTGCCCAGGGCGACTATGGCTACACCTTC